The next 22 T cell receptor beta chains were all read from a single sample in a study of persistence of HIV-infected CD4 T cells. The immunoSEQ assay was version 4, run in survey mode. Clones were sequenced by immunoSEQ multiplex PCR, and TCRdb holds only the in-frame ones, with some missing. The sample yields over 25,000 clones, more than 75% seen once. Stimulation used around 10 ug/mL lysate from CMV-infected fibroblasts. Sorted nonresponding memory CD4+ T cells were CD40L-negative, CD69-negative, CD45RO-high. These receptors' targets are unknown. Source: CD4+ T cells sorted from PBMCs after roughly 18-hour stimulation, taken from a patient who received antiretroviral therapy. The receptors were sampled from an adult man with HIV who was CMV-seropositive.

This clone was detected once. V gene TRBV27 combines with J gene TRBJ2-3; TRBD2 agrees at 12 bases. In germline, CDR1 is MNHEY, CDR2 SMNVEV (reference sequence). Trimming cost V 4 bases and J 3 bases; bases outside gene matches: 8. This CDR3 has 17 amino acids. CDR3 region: CASSWRWTSGITDTQYF. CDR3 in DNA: TGTGCCAGCAGTTGGAGATGGACTAGCGGGATTACAGATACGCAGTATTTT.

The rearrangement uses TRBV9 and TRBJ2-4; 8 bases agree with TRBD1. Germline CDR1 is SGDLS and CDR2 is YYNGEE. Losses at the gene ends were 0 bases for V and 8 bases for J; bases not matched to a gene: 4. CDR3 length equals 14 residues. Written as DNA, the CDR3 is TGTGCCAGCAGCGTAGAAACAGGGGGTTACATTCAGTACTTC. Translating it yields CASSVETGGYIQYF.

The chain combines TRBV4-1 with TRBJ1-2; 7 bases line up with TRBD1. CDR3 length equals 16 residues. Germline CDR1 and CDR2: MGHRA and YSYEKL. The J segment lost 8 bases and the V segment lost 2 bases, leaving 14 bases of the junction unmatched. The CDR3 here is CASSQNLIDGQAGYTF. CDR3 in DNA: TGCGCCAGCAGCCAAAATTTAATTGACGGACAGGCGGGCTACACCTTC.

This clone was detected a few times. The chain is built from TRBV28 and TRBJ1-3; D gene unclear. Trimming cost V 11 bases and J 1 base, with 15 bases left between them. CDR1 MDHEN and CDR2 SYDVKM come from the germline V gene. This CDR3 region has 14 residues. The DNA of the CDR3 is TGTGCCGCCCGAGAGCAGATTTCTGGAAACACCATATATTTT. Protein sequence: CAAREQISGNTIYF.

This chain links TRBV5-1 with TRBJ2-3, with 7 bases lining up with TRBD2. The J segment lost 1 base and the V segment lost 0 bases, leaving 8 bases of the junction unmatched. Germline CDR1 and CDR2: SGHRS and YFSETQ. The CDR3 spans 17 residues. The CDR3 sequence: CASSLVSPSGGTDTQYF. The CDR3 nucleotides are TGCGCCAGCAGCTTGGTTTCCCCTAGCGGTGGCACAGATACGCAGTATTTT. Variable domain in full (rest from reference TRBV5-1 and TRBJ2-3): KAGVTQTPRYLIKTRGQQVTLSCSPISGHRSVSWYQQTPGQGLQFLFEYFSETQRNKGNFPGRFSGRQFSNSRSEMNVSTLELGDSALYLCASSLVSPSGGTDTQYFGPGTRLTVL.

The CDR3 reads CASSPRTSGLYNEQFF. The CDR3 DNA reads TGTGCCAGCTCTCCGAGGACTAGCGGCCTTTACAATGAGCAGTTCTTC. This sequence joins TRBV18 and TRBJ2-1; 10 nucleotides align to TRBD2. Germline V gene lookup returns CDR1 KGHSH and CDR2 LQKENI. Trimming removed 6 bases from V and 4 bases from J; junction bases left unmatched: 9. The CDR3 covers 16 residues. Using reference TRBV18 and TRBJ2-1 for the parts outside the CDR3, the full variable domain is NAGVMQNPRHLVRRRGQEARLRCSPMKGHSHVYWYRQLPEEGLKFMVYLQKENIIDESGMPKERFSAEFPKEGPSILRIQQVVRGDSAAYFCASSPRTSGLYNEQFFGPGTRLTVL.

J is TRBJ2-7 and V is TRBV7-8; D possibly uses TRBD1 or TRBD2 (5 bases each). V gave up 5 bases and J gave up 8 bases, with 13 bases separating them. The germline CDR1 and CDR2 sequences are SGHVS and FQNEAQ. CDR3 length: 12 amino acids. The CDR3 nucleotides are TGTGCCAGCAGCCAGAGGGGCAACCAGCAGTACTTC. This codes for CASSQRGNQQYF.

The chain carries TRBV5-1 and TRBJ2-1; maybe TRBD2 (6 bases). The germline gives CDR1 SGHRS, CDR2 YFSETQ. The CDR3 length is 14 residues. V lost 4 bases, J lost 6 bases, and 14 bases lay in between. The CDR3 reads CASSRSPSANEQFF. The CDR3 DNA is TGCGCCAGCAGCCGGAGCCCTAGCGCCAATGAGCAGTTCTTC.

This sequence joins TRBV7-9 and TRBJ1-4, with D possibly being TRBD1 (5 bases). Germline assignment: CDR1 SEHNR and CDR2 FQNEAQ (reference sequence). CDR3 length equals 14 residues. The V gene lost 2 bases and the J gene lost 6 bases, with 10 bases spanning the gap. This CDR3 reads CASSLRSGDEKLFF. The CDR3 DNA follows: TGTGCCAGCAGCTTACGGTCGGGGGATGAAAAACTGTTTTTT.

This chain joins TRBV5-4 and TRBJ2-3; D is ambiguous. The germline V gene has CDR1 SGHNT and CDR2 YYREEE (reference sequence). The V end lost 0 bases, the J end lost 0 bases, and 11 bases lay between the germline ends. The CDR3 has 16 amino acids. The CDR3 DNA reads TGTGCCAGCAGCTTGGTGACAACGGCTAGCACAGATACGCAGTATTTT. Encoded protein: CASSLVTTASTDTQYF.

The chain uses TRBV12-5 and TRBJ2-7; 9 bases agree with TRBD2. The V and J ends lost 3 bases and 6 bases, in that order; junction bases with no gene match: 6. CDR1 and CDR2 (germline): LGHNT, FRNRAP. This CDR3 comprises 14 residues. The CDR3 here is CASGFFGGGVEQYF. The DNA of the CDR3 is TGTGCTAGTGGTTTTTTTGGCGGGGGGGTCGAGCAGTACTTC.

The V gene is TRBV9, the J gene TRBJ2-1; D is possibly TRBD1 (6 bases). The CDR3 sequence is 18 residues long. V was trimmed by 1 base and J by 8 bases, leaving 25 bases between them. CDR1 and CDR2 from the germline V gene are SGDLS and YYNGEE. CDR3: CASSVILLPRQAADEQFF. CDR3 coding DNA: TGTGCCAGCAGCGTAATCCTCCTCCCCAGACAGGCGGCCGATGAGCAGTTCTTC.

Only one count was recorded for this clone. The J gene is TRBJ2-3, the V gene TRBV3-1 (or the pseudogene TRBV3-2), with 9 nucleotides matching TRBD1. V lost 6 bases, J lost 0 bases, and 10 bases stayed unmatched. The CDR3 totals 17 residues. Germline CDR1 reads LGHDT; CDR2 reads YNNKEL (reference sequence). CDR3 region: CASSRQGVHFSTDTQYF. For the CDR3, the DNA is TGTGCCAGCAGTCGACAGGGGGTACACTTTAGCACAGATACGCAGTATTTT.

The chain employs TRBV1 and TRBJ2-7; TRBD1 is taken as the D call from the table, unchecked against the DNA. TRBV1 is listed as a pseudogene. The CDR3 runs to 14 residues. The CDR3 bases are TGCACCAGCAGCTACGACAGGGGAACCTACGAGCAGTACTTC. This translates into CTSSYDRGTYEQYF.

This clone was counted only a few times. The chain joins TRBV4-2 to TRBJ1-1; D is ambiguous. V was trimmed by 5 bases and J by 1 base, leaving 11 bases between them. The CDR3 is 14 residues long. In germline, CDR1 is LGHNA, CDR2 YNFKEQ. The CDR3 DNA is TGTGCCAGCAGCTCACTGAATCCGAACACTGAAGCTTTCTTT. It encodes CASSSLNPNTEAFF.

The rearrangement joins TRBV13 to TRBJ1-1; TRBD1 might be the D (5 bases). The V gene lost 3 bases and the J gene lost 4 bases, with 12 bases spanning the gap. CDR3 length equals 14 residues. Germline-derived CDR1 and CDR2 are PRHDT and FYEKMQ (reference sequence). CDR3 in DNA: TGTGCCAGCAGCTTTAAAGGGGTGAGCACTGAAGCTTTCTTT. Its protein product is CASSFKGVSTEAFF.

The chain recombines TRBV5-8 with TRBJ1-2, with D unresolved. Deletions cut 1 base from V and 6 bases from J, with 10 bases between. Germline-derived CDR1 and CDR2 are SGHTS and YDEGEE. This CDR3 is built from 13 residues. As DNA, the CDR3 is TGTGCCAGCAGCTTGTGGGCAGAAAATGGCTACACCTTC. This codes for CASSLWAENGYTF. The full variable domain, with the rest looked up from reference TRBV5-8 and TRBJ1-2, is EAGVTQSPTHLIKTRGQQATLRCSPISGHTSVYWYQQALGLGLQFLLWYDEGEERNRGNFPPRFSGRQFPNYSSELNVNALELEDSALYLCASSLWAENGYTFGSGTRLTVV.

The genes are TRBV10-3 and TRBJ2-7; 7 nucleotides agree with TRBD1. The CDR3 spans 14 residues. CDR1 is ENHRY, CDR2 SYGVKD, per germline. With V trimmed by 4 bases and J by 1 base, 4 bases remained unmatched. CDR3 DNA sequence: TGTGCCATCAGTGTAGGGACAGAGTCCTACGAGCAGTACTTC. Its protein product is CAISVGTESYEQYF.

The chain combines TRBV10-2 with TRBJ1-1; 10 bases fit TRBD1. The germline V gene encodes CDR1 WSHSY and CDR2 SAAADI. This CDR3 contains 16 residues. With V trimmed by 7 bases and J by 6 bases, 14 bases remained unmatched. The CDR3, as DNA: TGCGCCAGCATTGGGTGGGGGACAGGGGAATACGCTGAAGCTTTCTTT. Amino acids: CASIGWGTGEYAEAFF.

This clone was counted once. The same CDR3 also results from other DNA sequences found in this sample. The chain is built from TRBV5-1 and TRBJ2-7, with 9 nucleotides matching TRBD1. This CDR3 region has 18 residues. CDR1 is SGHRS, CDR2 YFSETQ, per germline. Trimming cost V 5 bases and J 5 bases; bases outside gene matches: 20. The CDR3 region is CASRRDGTGRGRRDEQYF. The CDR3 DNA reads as TGCGCCAGCAGACGGGACGGGACAGGGAGGGGGCGTCGCGACGAGCAGTACTTC.

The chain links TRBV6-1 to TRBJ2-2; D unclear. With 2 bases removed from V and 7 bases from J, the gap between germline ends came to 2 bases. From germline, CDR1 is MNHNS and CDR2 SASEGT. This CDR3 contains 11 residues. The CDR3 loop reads CASSEYGELFF. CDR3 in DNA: TGTGCCAGCAGTGAATACGGGGAGCTGTTTTTT.

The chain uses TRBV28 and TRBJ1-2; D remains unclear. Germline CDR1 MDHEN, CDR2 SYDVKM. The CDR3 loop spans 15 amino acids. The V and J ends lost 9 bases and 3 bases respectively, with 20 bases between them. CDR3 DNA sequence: TGTGCCAGTAGCCCTGGTAGAGCGGGGTACTATGGCTACACCTTC. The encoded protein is CASSPGRAGYYGYTF.